This T cell receptor beta chain was retrieved from a study of response to subunit inactivated influenza vaccine. General study results and limits: Authors suggested that a seasonal influenza vaccination recruits few new T cells each time.

V lost 5 bases, J lost 0 bases, and 13 bases lay in between. Germline values: CDR1 SGHTA, CDR2 FQGNSA. The CDR3 is made up of 15 amino acids. TCRdb reanalysed the RT-PCR reads using MiXCR and keeps one entry per CDR3 protein. This sample has more than 700,000 distinct CDR3 sequences, with around 20% found just once. A note on this clonotype: Its antigen is unknown.

The origin of this receptor is a man in his forties or fifties who received an inactivated influenza vaccine. The input for sequencing was PBMCs from blood, taken 5 to 6 days after vaccination. V gene TRBV7-2 combines with J gene TRBJ2-5; D possibly corresponds to TRBD1 (5 bases). For the CDR3, the DNA is TGTGCCAGCAGCCCTGCCTGGGGCCACCAAGAGACCCAGTACTTC. This translates into CASSPAWGHQETQYF.